This T cell receptor beta chain was captured by sequencing in a study of shared clonotypes between healthy human individuals. Study at large: Aged between 18 and 49, the donors were a couple of women and a few men. General study findings and limits: Of the naive CD4 clonotypes, around 4.9% were shared across several donors. Genetic and exposure-history diversity was limited by the small donor number.

Some clones are missing from TCRdb's copy, which holds only in-frame ones; the method was immunoSEQ multiplex PCR. The sample lists about 2.5 million clones, around 93% occurring once. Comments on this clone: What it recognizes is unknown.

In germline, CDR1 is SGHKS, CDR2 YYEKEE (reference sequence). The CDR3 is made up of 14 amino acids. Trimming cost V 2 bases and J 4 bases, with 12 bases left between them. This TCR came from a man aged 18-30 years in good health. Some clones in this sample may be carry-over from other donors' samples. The rearrangement links TRBV5-5 to TRBJ1-2, with a possible D match to TRBD1 (5 bases). Input material: naive CD4+ T cells from PBMCs. Subset defined: CD45RA+ positively selected. CDR3 in amino acids: CASSFGASVYGYTF. For the CDR3, the DNA is TGTGCCAGCAGCTTTGGGGCTTCTGTCTATGGCTACACCTTC.